This TCR beta chain came from a study of metastatic and nonmetastatic thyroid tumors. Whole-study context: Across blood and tumor or nodule tissue, repertoires from malignant and benign thyroid patients were compared with one another. Whole-study results and caveats: Reports indicated that malignant thyroid tumors showed significantly higher TCR beta diversity than benign nodules did, in blood and tumor.

In the study's own analysis: The study took CDR3 differences across clinicopathological groups and made a distant-metastasis classifier for papillary thyroid cancer from them. TCRdb re-called clones from the PCR reads using MiXCR. None of the V and J calls come from the authors' own analysis; TCRdb made them. The sample yields 20,000 to 30,000 clones, approximately 12% seen once. Germline V CDR1 and CDR2: KGHSH, LQKENI. There are 13 residues in the CDR3. Germline trimming cut 3 bases from V and 5 bases from J; bases unmatched to any gene: 0. This clone was seen repeatedly, ten times or more. Its target is unknown. Thyroid surgery took place with no prior treatment in any patient.

This chain joins TRBV18 and TRBJ2-7, with 11 nucleotides matching TRBD1. The sample taken for sequencing was blood. The receptor comes from a female donor with papillary thyroid cancer or a benign thyroid nodule (not recorded which). Some clones in this sample may be carry-over from other donors' samples. CDR3 sequence: CASSPGQGDEQYF. Written as DNA, the CDR3 is TGTGCCAGCTCACCGGGACAGGGGGACGAGCAGTACTTC.